Sequencing of this T cell receptor (beta chain) was carried out in a study of blood T cell repertoires in COVID-19. Across the study: COVID-19 samples collected from the United States, Italy and Spain covered acute and convalescent phases. Sample material is recorded as cDNA or gDNA derived from T cells, B-cell-depleted T cells, or PBMCs.

Profiling relied on immunoSEQ multiplex PCR, and the TCRdb table lists in-frame clones only, not all of them. This table has 250,000 to 300,000 clones, around 90% appearing once. In its sample, this clone was seen a few times. Sequencing input: peripheral blood. This TCR came from a woman aged 50 to 60 who had recovered from COVID-19.

The CDR3, as DNA: TGTGCCAGCAGTTTCGTCAACAGGGGATCCTCGGGGGAGCAGTACTTC. It encodes CASSFVNRGSSGEQYF. The rearrangement joins TRBV27 to TRBJ2-7, with TRBD1 matching over 7 bases. The CDR3 is 16 residues long. Looked up from germline, CDR1 is MNHEY and CDR2 is SMNVEV (reference sequence). V shed 3 bases and J 7 bases; nucleotides not matched to a gene: 15.